This T cell receptor (beta chain) was obtained from a study of OX40 agonist ivuxolimab in advanced cancers. Study-wide background: Roughly two fifths of patients had received prior checkpoint inhibitor therapy.

V was pared by 5 bases and J by 5 bases, with 12 bases between. Germline assignment: CDR1 SGHVS and CDR2 FNYEAQ. CDR3 length equals 14 residues. Profiled with immunoSEQ multiplex PCR; TCRdb holds only in-frame clones, not every one. The data contain 25,000 or so clones, approximately 88% of them singletons. The material was CD4+ or CD8+ T cells sorted from blood, obtained in a trial of the OX40 agonist ivuxolimab. The rearrangement uses TRBV7-6 and TRBJ2-2; D gene uncertain. The receptor was derived from an adult with an advanced solid tumor such as melanoma, head and neck, liver or kidney cancer. For the CDR3, the DNA is TGTGCCAGCAGCCCGCTGGGCGGAACCGGGGAGCTGTTTTTT. Translated, it gives CASSPLGGTGELFF.